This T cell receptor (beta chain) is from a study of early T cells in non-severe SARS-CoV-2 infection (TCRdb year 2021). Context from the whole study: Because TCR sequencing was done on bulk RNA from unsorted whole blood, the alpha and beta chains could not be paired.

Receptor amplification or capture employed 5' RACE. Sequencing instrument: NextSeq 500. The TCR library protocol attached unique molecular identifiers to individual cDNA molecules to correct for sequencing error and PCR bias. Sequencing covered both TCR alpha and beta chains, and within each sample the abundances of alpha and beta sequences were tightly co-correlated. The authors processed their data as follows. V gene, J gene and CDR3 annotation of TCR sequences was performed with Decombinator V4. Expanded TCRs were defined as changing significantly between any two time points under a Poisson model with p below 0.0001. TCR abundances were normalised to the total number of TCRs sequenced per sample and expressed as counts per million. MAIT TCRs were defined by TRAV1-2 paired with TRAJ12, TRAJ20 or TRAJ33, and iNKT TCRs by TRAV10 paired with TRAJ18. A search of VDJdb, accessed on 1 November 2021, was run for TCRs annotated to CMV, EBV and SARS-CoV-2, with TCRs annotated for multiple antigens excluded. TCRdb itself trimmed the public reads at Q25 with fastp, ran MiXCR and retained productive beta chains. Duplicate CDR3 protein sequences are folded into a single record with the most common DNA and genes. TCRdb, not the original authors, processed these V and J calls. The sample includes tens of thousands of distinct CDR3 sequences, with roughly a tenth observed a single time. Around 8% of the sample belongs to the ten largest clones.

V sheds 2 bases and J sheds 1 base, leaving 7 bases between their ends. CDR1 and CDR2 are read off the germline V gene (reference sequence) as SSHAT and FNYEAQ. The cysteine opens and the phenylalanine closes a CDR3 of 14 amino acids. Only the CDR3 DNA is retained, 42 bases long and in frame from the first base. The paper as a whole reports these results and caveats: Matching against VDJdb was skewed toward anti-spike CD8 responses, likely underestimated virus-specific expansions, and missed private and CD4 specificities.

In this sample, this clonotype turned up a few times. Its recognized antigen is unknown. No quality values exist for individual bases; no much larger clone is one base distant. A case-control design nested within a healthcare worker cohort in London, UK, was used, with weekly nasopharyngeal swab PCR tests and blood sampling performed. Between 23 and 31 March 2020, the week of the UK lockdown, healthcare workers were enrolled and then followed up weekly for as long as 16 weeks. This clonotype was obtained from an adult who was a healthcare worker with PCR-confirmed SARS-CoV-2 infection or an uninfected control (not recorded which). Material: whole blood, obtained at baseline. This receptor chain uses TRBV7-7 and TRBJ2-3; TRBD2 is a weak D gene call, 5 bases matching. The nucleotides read TGTGCCAGCAGCTTACGAGCGGGCACAGATACGCAGTATTTT. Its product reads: CASSLRAGTDTQYF.